This TCR beta chain was found in a study of radiation and T cells in renal cell carcinoma. Generated by immunoSEQ multiplex PCR, the TCRdb table keeps only in-frame clones and is missing some. The repertoire holds about 73,000 clones, with over 80% as singletons. Looked up from germline, CDR1 is SGHTA and CDR2 is FQGNSA. Trimming shortened V by 4 bases and J by 8 bases, and 8 bases separated the two germline ends. This CDR3 contains 11 residues. Time point reported: blood 4 weeks post-SBRT, at nephrectomy. Treatment defined: 15 Gy SBRT to primary tumor, nephrectomy 4 weeks later. The chain couples TRBV7-2 to TRBJ1-2; D not certain. The TCR comes from a woman between 55 and 75 years old with renal cell carcinoma. The starting material was blood, obtained from a patient whose treatment included radiotherapy and nephrectomy. The CDR3 DNA is TGTGCCAGCAGCTCCCTCCGGGGCTACACCTTC. It is translated as CASSSLRGYTF.